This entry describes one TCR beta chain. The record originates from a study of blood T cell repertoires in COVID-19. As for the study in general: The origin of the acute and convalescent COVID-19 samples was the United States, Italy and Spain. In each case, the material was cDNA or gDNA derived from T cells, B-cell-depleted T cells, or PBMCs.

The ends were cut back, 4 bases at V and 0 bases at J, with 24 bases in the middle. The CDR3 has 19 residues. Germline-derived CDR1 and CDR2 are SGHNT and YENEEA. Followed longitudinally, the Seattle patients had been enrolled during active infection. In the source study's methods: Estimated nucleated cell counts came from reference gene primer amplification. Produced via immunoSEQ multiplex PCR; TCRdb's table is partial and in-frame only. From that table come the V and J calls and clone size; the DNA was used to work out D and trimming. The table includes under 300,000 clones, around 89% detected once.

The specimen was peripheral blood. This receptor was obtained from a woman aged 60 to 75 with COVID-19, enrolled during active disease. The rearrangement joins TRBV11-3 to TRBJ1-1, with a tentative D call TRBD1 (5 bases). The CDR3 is CASSSPGRTGRGMNTEAFF. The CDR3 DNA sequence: TGTGCCAGCAGCTCACCCGGAAGGACCGGGAGGGGTATGAACACTGAAGCTTTCTTT.